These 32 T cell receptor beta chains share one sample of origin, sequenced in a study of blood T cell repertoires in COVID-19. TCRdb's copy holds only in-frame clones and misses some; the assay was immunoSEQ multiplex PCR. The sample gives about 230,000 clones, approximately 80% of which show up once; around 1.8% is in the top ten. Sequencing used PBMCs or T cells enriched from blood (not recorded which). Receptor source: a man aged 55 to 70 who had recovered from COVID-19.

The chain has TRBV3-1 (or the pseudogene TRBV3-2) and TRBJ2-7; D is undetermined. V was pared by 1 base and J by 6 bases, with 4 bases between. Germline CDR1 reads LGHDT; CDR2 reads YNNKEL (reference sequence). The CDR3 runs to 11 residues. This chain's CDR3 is CASSQGREQYF. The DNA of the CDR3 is TGTGCCAGCAGCCAAGGTCGCGAGCAGTACTTC.

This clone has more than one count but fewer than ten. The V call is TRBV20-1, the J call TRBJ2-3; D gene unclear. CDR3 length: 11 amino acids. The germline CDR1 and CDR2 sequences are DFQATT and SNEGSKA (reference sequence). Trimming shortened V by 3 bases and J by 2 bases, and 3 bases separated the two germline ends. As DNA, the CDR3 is TGCAGTGCTAGCAACACAGATACGCAGTATTTT. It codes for CSASNTDTQYF.

CDR3 bases: TGTGCCAGCAGTTACTCTGGGGGCTTACGAAACACTGAAGCTTTCTTT. As protein: CASSYSGGLRNTEAFF. This rearrangement joins TRBV6-5 to TRBJ1-1; TRBD1 is a possible D gene (6 bases). CDR1 is MNHEY, CDR2 SVGAGI, per germline. The CDR3 totals 16 residues. The ends were cut back, 0 bases at V and 2 bases at J, with 13 bases in the middle.

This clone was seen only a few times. The CDR3 DNA reads TGCAGCGTTAAGATGTGGACAGGGAATCATGGCTACACCTTC. Its translation: CSVKMWTGNHGYTF. V is TRBV29-1 and J is TRBJ1-2; TRBD1 aligns across 8 bases. Germline values: CDR1 SQVTM, CDR2 ANQGSEA. The CDR3 loop spans 14 amino acids. The trim removed 5 bases at V and 6 bases at J, leaving 11 bases unmatched.

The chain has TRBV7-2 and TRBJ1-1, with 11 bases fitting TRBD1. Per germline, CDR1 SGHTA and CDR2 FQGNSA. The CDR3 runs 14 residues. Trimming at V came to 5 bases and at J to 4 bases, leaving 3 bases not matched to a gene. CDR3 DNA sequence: TGTGCCAGCAGCAGGACAGGGGGCGGCACTGAAGCTTTCTTT. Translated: CASSRTGGGTEAFF.

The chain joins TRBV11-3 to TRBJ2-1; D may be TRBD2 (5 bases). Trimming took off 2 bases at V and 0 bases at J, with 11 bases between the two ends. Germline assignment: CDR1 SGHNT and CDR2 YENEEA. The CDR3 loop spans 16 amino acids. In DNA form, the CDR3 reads TGTGCCAGCAGCTTACTAGCTACCAGCTCCTACAATGAGCAGTTCTTC. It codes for CASSLLATSSYNEQFF.

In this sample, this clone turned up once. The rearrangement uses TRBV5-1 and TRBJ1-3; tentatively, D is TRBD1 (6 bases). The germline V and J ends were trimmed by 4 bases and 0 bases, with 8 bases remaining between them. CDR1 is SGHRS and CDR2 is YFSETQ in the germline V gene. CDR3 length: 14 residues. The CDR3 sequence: CASSIQGSGNTIYF. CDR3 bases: TGCGCCAGCAGCATACAGGGCTCTGGAAACACCATATATTTT.

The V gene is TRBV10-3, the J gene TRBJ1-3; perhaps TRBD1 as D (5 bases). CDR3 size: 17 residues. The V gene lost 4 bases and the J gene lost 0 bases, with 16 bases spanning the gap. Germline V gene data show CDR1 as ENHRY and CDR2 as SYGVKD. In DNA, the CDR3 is TGTGCCATCAGTGCCGGTAGCGGGGCGAGCTCTGGAAACACCATATATTTT. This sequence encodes CAISAGSGASSGNTIYF.

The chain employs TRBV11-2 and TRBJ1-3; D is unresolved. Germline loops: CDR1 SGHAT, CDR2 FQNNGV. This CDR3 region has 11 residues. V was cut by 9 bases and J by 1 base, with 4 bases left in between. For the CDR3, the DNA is TGTGCCAGTCGGTCTGGAAACACCATATATTTT. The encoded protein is CASRSGNTIYF.

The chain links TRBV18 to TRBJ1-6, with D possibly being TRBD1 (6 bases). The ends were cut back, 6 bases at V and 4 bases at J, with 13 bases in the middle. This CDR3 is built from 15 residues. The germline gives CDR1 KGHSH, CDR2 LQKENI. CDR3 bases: TGTGCCAGCTCGAAGACGACAGGATATAATTCACCCCTCCACTTT. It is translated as CASSKTTGYNSPLHF. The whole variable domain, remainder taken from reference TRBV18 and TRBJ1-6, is NAGVMQNPRHLVRRRGQEARLRCSPMKGHSHVYWYRQLPEEGLKFMVYLQKENIIDESGMPKERFSAEFPKEGPSILRIQQVVRGDSAAYFCASSKTTGYNSPLHFGNGTRLTVT.

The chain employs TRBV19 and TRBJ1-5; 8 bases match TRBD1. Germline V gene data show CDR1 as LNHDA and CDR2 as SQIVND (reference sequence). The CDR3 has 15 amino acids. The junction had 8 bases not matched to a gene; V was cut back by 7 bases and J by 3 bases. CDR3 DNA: TGTGCCAGTATCCCAAACAGGGGGATCAATCAGCCCCAGCATTTT. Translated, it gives CASIPNRGINQPQHF.

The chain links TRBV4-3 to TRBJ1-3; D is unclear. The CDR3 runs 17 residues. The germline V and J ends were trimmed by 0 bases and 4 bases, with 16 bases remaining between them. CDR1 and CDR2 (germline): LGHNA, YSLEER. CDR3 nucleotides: TGCGCCAGCAGCCAAGATGTCTCCAGTTCTTACGGAAACACCATATATTTT. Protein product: CASSQDVSSSYGNTIYF.

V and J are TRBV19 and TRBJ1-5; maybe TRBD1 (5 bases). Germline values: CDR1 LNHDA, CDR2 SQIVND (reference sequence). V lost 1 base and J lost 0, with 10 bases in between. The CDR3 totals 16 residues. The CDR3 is CASSIGREVSNQPQHF. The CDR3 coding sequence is TGTGCCAGTAGTATAGGCAGGGAGGTTAGCAATCAGCCCCAGCATTTT.

The CDR3 region is CASSPAGTNSPLHF. In DNA form, the CDR3 reads TGTGCCAGCAGCCCGGCGGGAACCAATTCACCCCTCCACTTT. This chain links TRBV11-2 with TRBJ1-6, with D unresolved. Trimming took off 5 bases at V and 7 bases at J, with 12 bases between the two ends. Germline V CDR1 and CDR2: SGHAT, FQNNGV. This CDR3 contains 14 residues.

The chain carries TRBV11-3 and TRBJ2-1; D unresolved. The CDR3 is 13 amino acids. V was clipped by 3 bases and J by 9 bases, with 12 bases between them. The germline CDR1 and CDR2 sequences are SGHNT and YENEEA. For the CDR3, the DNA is TGTGCCAGCAGCTTTAATATGAACGGTGAGCAGTTCTTC. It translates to CASSFNMNGEQFF.

Here the CDR3 reads CASTTSGQLPGNTIYF. For the CDR3, the DNA is TGTGCCAGTACTACCTCGGGACAGCTTCCTGGAAACACCATATATTTT. V gene TRBV19 combines with J gene TRBJ1-3; 7 bases match TRBD1. Germline values: CDR1 LNHDA, CDR2 SQIVND (reference sequence). V was clipped by 7 bases and J by 2 bases; unmatched bases: 11. The CDR3 runs 16 residues.

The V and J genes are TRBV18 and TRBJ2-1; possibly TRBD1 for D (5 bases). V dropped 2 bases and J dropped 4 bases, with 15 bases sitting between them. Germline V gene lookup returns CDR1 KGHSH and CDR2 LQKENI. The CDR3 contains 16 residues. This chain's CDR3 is CASSPYYAGIYNEQFF. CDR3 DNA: TGTGCCAGCTCACCATATTACGCAGGGATATACAATGAGCAGTTCTTC.

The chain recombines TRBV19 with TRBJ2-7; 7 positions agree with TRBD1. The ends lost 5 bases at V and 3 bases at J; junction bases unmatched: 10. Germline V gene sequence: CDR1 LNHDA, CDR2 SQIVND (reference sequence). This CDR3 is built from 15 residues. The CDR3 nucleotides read TGTGCCAGTAGTGTTAGGGCCCGACAGGGCTACGAGCAGTACTTC. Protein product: CASSVRARQGYEQYF.

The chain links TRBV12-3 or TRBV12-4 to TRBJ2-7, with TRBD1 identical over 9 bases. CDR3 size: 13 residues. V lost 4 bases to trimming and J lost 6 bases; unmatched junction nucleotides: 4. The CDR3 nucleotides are TGTGCCAGCAGTTCCGACAGGGGGATCGAGCAGTACTTC. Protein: CASSSDRGIEQYF.

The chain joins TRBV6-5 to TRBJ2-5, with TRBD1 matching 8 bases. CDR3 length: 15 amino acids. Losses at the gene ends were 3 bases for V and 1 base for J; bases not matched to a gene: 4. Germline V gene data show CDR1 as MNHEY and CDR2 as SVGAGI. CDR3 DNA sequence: TGTGCCAGCAGTTATTATCAGGGGGCCCAAGAGACCCAGTACTTC. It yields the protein CASSYYQGAQETQYF.

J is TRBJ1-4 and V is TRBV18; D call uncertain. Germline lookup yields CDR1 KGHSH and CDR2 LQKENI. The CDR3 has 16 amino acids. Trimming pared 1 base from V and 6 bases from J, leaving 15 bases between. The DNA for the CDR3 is TGTGCCAGCTCACCACTTCGAACGCGTCTTGATGAAAAACTGTTTTTT. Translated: CASSPLRTRLDEKLFF.

The CDR3 is CASYPRGQPVGEQYF. The CDR3 bases are TGTGCCAGCTACCCCCGCGGACAGCCCGTCGGCGAGCAGTACTTC. This chain connects TRBV6-5 to TRBJ2-7; a weak D match, TRBD1 (6 bases). V lost 8 bases to trimming and J lost 6 bases, with 23 bases between them. CDR3 length: 15 amino acids. Looked up from germline, CDR1 is MNHEY and CDR2 is SVGAGI.

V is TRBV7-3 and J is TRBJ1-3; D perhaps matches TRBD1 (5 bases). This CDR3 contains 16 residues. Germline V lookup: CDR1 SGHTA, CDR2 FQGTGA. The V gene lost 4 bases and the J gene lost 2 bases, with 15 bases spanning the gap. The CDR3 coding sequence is TGTGCCAGCAGCTCAGGGATGATAGGAGCTGGAAACACCATATATTTT. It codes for CASSSGMIGAGNTIYF.

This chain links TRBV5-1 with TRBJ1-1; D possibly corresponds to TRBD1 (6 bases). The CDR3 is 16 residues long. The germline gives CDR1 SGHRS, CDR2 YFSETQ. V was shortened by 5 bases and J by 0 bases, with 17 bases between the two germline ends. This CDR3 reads CASSYRAPSMNTEAFF. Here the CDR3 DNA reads TGCGCCAGCAGTTACAGGGCCCCTTCAATGAACACTGAAGCTTTCTTT.

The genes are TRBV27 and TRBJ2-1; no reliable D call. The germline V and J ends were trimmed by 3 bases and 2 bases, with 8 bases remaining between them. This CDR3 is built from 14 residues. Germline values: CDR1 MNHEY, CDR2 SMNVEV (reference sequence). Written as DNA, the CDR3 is TGTGCCAGCAGTTTGGCGGCCCCCTACAATGAGCAGTTCTTC. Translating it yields CASSLAAPYNEQFF.

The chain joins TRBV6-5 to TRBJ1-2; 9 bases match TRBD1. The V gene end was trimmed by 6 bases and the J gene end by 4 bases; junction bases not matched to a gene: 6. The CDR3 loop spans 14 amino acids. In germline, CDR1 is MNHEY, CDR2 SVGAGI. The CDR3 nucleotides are TGTGCCAGCAGGAACCAGGACAGGGGCTATGGCTACACCTTC. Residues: CASRNQDRGYGYTF.

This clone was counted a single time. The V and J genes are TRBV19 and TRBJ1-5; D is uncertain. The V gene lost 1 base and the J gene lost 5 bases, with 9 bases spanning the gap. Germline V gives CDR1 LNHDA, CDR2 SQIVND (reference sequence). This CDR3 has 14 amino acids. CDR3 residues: CASSIGFEDQPQHF. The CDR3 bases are TGTGCCAGTAGTATAGGGTTTGAGGATCAGCCCCAGCATTTT.

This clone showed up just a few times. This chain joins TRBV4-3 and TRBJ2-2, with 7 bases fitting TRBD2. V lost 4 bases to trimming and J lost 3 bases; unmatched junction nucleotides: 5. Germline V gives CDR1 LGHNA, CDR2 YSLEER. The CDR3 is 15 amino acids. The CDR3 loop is CASSRERGDTGELFF. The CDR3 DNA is TGCGCCAGCAGCCGTGAGCGGGGAGACACCGGGGAGCTGTTTTTT.

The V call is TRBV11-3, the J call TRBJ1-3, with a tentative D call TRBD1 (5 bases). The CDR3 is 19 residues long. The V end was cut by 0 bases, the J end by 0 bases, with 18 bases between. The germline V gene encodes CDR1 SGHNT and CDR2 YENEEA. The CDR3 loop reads CASSLDRWGTKLSGNTIYF. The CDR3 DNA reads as TGTGCCAGCAGCTTAGATCGATGGGGGACTAAACTCTCTGGAAACACCATATATTTT. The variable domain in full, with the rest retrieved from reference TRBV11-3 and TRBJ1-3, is EAGVVQSPRYKIIEKKQPVAFWCNPISGHNTLYWYLQNLGQGPELLIRYENEEAVDDSQLPKDRFSAERLKGVDSTLKIQPAELGDSAVYLCASSLDRWGTKLSGNTIYFGEGSWLTVV.

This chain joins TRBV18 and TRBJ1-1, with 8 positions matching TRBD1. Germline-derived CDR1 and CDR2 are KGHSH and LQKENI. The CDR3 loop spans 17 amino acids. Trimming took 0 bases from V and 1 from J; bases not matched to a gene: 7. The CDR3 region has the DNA TGTGCCAGCTCACCACCGTTTGGCAGGGGGCGGAACACTGAAGCTTTCTTT. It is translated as CASSPPFGRGRNTEAFF.

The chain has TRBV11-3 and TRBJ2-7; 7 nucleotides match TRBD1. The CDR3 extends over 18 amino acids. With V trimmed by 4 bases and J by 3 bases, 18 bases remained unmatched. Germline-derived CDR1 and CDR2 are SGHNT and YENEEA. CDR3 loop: CASSSRQGTRRPIYEQYF. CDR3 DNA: TGTGCCAGCAGCTCCCGACAGGGAACCAGACGCCCTATCTACGAGCAGTACTTC.

This chain's CDR3 is CASSSGTGGNTIYF. DNA of the CDR3: TGCGCCAGCAGCTCCGGGACAGGGGGAAACACCATATATTTT. The V call is TRBV5-1, the J call TRBJ1-3; 9 bases are shared with TRBD1. The CDR3 runs 14 residues. Germline V gene data show CDR1 as SGHRS and CDR2 as YFSETQ. J was trimmed by 4 bases and V by 3 bases; bases with no gene match: 2.